The T cell receptor (beta chain) under discussion was sequenced for a study of Ad26.COV2.S vaccination and SARS-CoV-2 variants. Regarding the study as a whole: Analyses that measured TCR breadth and depth may have underestimated total T cell responses.

The protocol was immunoSEQ multiplex PCR, while the TCRdb copy is restricted to in-frame clones and leaves out a portion. The sample carries more than 400,000 clones, 90% recorded once. This clone appeared once. Its antigen is not known. Treatment given: about 20 received Ad26.COV2.S at low or high dose, single or two shots; 5 received placebo; per-sample allocation not given. Day 63 following the first vaccine or placebo injection was when the samples were taken. The TCR comes from a person between 18 and 60 years old who received the Ad26.COV2.S COVID-19 vaccine or a placebo. The sample in question was peripheral blood, obtained in a trial of Ad26.COV2.S vaccine versus placebo.

DNA for the CDR3: TGTGCCAGCTCACCACTGTCGGAGCGGGAGACCCAGTACTTC. Translation gives CASSPLSERETQYF. The chain uses TRBV18 and TRBJ2-5; D possibly corresponds to TRBD2 (5 bases). The V gene's germline CDR1 is KGHSH and CDR2 LQKENI. V was shortened by 1 base and J by 5 bases, with 11 bases between the two germline ends. This CDR3 contains 14 residues.